The rows below give T cell receptor beta chains drawn from one sample of a study of neurological immune-mediated disorders. MiXCR, applied by TCRdb to the 5' RACE reads, yields one record per CDR3 protein. The data hold about 79,000 distinct CDR3 sequences, with roughly 13% observed a single time. Input material: PBMCs. These receptors were taken from a woman between 50 and 59 years old in good health. Both conserved end residues are part of each CDR3. Each record gives: clone size, J gene, V gene, D gene, CDR3 DNA, CDR3 protein. D genes are given only for firm matches. A row's size may be missing; if present it is once, few, many or a size class.

many TRBJ1-2 TRBV6-5 - TGTGCCAGCAGTTACATCGAGGGCAGCGGCTACACCTTC CASSYIEGSGYTF
many TRBJ2-2 TRBV5-1 - TGCGCCAGCAGCTTGGGACAAGACACCGGGGAGCTGTTTTTT CASSLGQDTGELFF
few TRBJ2-1 TRBV12-3/TRBV12-4 TRBD1 TGTGCCAGCAGTCCCCGCCGGGACAGGGTCAATGAGCAGTTCTTC CASSPRRDRVNEQFF
many TRBJ1-5 TRBV10-3 TRBD1 TGTGCCATCAGTCCGACAGGGGATCAGCCCCAGCATTTT CAISPTGDQPQHF
- TRBJ2-3 TRBV20-1 - TGCAGTGCTAGAAGAACCGTAGGGGGATTGGATACGCAGTATTTT CSARRTVGGLDTQYF
many TRBJ1-1 TRBV5-1 TRBD1 TGCGCCAGCAGCCCGACCTCACAGGGGGCTGAAGCTTTCTTT CASSPTSQGAEAFF
few TRBJ1-5 TRBV20-1 - TGCAGTGCCCAAGACGGAAGCAGCAATCAGCCCCAGCATTTT CSAQDGSSNQPQHF
many TRBJ1-1 TRBV6-1 TRBD1 TGTGCCAGCAGGGAAGACAGGGGTCGGTTGAACACTGAAGCTTTCTTT CASREDRGRLNTEAFF
- TRBJ2-1 TRBV5-1 - TGCGCCAGCAGCTTGGGCACCGGACAGCTTGTCTCGGGGTCTTTC CASSLGTGQLVSGSF
many TRBJ2-1 TRBV28 TRBD1 TGTGCCAGCAGTAACCGGGACAGGGGATTCAATGAGCAGTTCTTC CASSNRDRGFNEQFF
many TRBJ1-3 TRBV29-1 - TGCAGCGTAGGAGCACAGGGATTCGGAAACACCATATATTTT CSVGAQGFGNTIYF
- TRBJ2-5 TRBV3-1 - TGTGCCAGCAGCCCCTGGAGCGAAGAGACCCAGTACTTC CASSPWSEETQYF
few TRBJ2-3 TRBV7-2 - TGTGCCAGCAGCTTAGAGATCGCGGATGCGCAGTATTTT CASSLEIADAQYF
many TRBJ1-5 TRBV12-3/TRBV12-4 - TGTGCCAGCAGTTTGGACGAAAATCAGCCCCAGCATTTT CASSLDENQPQHF
many TRBJ1-4 TRBV28 - TGTGCCAGCAGTTTAGTGGGACTGAATGAAAAACTGTTTTTT CASSLVGLNEKLFF
- TRBJ1-1 TRBV14 - TGTGCCAGCAGCCTCCTAAGGGAGTTAGCCACTGAAGCTTTCTTT CASSLLRELATEAFF
many TRBJ1-6 TRBV20-1 - TGCAGTGCTAGAGAGGGTCCTATTTGGCCCCTCCACTTT CSAREGPIWPLHF
many TRBJ2-2 TRBV5-5 TRBD2 TGTGCCAGCAGGACGGGACTAGCGGGAGGGCCCACCGGGGAGCTGTTTTTT CASRTGLAGGPTGELFF
many TRBJ1-3 TRBV7-9 - TGTGCCAGCAGCGCGGGCAGGGACACCATATATTTT CASSAGRDTIYF
many TRBJ1-5 TRBV5-1 - TGCGCCAGCAGCCTATCCCCCGGGGATCAGCCCCAGCATTTT CASSLSPGDQPQHF
many TRBJ2-5 TRBV20-1 TRBD2 TGCAGTGCTAGACCTATGGCGGGGGACCAAGAGACCCAGTACTTC CSARPMAGDQETQYF
many TRBJ2-2 TRBV5-1 TRBD2 TGCGCCAGCAGCACCGGACTAGCGGAGGGCACCGGGGAGCTGTTTTTT CASSTGLAEGTGELFF
many TRBJ2-5 TRBV6-5 TRBD2 TGTGCCAGCAGCCCGTGGCGGGGGGACCAAGAGACCCAGTACTTC CASSPWRGDQETQYF
many TRBJ2-1 TRBV5-1 TRBD2 TGCGCCAGCCGTCCGGGACTAGCCTTAAAAAAGCAGTTCTTC CASRPGLALKKQFF
- TRBJ1-5 TRBV15 - TGTGCCACCAGCAGAGCTAATCAGCCCCAGCATTTT CATSRANQPQHF
- TRBJ1-5 TRBV15 TRBD1 TGTGCCACCAACTCGGGACAGGGAAGCAATCAGCCCCAACATTTT CATNSGQGSNQPQHF
many TRBJ2-7 TRBV29-1 TRBD1 TGCAGCGTTGCGGGACAGGGGCGATACGAGCAGTACTTC CSVAGQGRYEQYF
many TRBJ2-2 TRBV2 - TGTGCCAGCAGTCCTAACCCCGGGACATACACCGGGGAGCTGTTTTTT CASSPNPGTYTGELFF
many TRBJ2-1 TRBV20-1 - TGCAGTGCTAGGGAATACAATGAGCAGTTCTTC CSAREYNEQFF
once TRBJ2-3 TRBV5-5 - TGTGCCAGCAGATCGACGCGGGCTGTTGTGACAGATACGCCGTATTTT CASRSTRAVVTDTPYF
many TRBJ1-5 TRBV19 - TGTGCCAGTACCGACTGGGGCAATCAGCCCCAGCATTTT CASTDWGNQPQHF
- TRBJ2-7 TRBV5-1 TRBD2 TGCGCCAGCAGCTTGGATGGTAGCGGGAGTGTATACGAGCAGTACTTC CASSLDGSGSVYEQYF
- TRBJ2-1 TRBV5-1 - TGCGCCAGCAGCTCTATAATGAGCTCCTACAATGAGCAGTTCTTC CASSSIMSSYNEQFF
few TRBJ1-1 TRBV5-1 - TGCGCCAGCAGCTTGGTTGATCCGAGTACTGAAGCTTTCTTT CASSLVDPSTEAFF
- TRBJ2-5 TRBV6-2/TRBV6-3 TRBD2 TGTGCCAGCACCCCTGGGCTAGCGGGGGGAGAGACCCAGTACTTC CASTPGLAGGETQYF
many TRBJ2-3 TRBV7-2 - TGTGCCAGCAGCTTAGCTGCAGATACGCAGTATTTT CASSLAADTQYF
many TRBJ2-7 TRBV4-1 - TGCGCCAGCAGCCAAGGATTGGACAGCTACGAGCAGTACTTC CASSQGLDSYEQYF
many TRBJ1-1 TRBV5-1 TRBD1 TGCGCCAGCAGCTCCATCCTCGGGACAGATGGGAACACTGAAGCTTTCTTT CASSSILGTDGNTEAFF
many TRBJ2-3 TRBV28 TRBD1 TGTGCCAGCAGTCACGGGACAGGGCCCACAGATACGCAGTATTTT CASSHGTGPTDTQYF
many TRBJ2-5 TRBV3-1 TRBD2 TGTGCCAGCAGCCAAATGTCGGGCACTAGCGGGGGTAGGCTACGAGAGACCCAGTACTTC CASSQMSGTSGGRLRETQYF
many TRBJ2-7 TRBV5-1 - TGCGCCAGCAGAGACACCCTCGAGGGGTACGAGCAGTACTTC CASRDTLEGYEQYF
- TRBJ2-5 TRBV7-9 TRBD2 TGTGCCAGCAGCTTAGGACTAGCGGGATCTCGGACCTGGGAGACCCAGTACTTC CASSLGLAGSRTWETQYF
many TRBJ2-1 TRBV5-1 - TGCGCCAGCAGCCCTGATACGGGGGCCTACAATGAGCAGTTCTTC CASSPDTGAYNEQFF
- TRBJ2-1 TRBV7-8 TRBD2 TGTGCCAGCAGCTTCAGCGGACTAGCGGGGGGCGGGAATGAGCAGTTCTTC CASSFSGLAGGGNEQFF
many TRBJ1-1 TRBV6-6 - TGTGCCAGCAGTTATGGTTCAGGGGTGAACACTGAAGCTTTCTTT CASSYGSGVNTEAFF
many TRBJ2-7 TRBV5-1 TRBD1 TGCGCCAGCAGCACCGCCGGGACAGGGGGCGACGAGCAGTACTTC CASSTAGTGGDEQYF
many TRBJ2-7 TRBV29-1 - TGCAGCGTCGGCAGCTACGAGCAGTACTTC CSVGSYEQYF
few TRBJ2-2 TRBV12-3/TRBV12-4 - TGTGCCAGCAGTCCGTTACCGGGGCGTTCCACCGGGGAGCTGTTTTTT CASSPLPGRSTGELFF
many TRBJ2-2 TRBV20-1 - TGCAGTGCTAGACCCTTGGGGGACCCCAACACCGGGGAGCTGTTTTTT CSARPLGDPNTGELFF
many TRBJ2-1 TRBV5-1 - TGCGCCAGCAGCGTGGACCCAACTGGGGATGAGCAGTTCTTC CASSVDPTGDEQFF
few TRBJ2-1 TRBV18 TRBD2 TGTGCCAGCTCACCTAGCCTAGCGGGAGGTTGGAATGAGCAGTTCTTC CASSPSLAGGWNEQFF
- TRBJ1-2 TRBV29-1 - TGCAGCGTTGATATCTCTAGCTATGGCTACACCTTC CSVDISSYGYTF
many TRBJ1-2 TRBV6-5 - TGTGCCAGCACTGAATCGGGACGGTCCTATGGCTACACCTTC CASTESGRSYGYTF
many TRBJ2-1 TRBV7-2 - TGTGCCAGCAGCTTTGATAGGGGGATCTGGAATGAGCAGTTCTTC CASSFDRGIWNEQFF
medium-sized TRBJ2-1 TRBV20-1 - TGCAGTGCCCCCGCGGAGGGCGATGAGCAGTTCTTC CSAPAEGDEQFF
many TRBJ2-2 TRBV5-1 - TGCGCCAGCAGCTGGGGGCAGGGCGCCGGGGAGCTGTTTTTT CASSWGQGAGELFF
many TRBJ2-5 TRBV20-1 TRBD2 TGCAGTGCTAAGGGACTAGCGGGAGCCTTTCAAGAGACCCAGTACTTC CSAKGLAGAFQETQYF
many TRBJ2-7 TRBV7-9 - TGTGCCAGCAGCCCCCCGAGGGGGTTATCTTCCTACGAGCAGTACTTC CASSPPRGLSSYEQYF
many TRBJ1-1 TRBV29-1 - TGCAGCGTTATGACAGGCCAGAACACTGAAGCTTTCTTT CSVMTGQNTEAFF